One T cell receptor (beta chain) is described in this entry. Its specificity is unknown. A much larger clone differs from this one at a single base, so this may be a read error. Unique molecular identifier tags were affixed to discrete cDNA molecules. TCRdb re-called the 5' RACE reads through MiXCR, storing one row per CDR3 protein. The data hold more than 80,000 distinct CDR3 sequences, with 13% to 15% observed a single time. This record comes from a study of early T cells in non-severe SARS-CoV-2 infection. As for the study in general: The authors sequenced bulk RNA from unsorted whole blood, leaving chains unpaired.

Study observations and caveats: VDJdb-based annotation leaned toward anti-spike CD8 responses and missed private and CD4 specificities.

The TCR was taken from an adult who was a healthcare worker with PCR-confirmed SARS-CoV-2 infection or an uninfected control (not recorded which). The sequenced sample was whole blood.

The CDR3 here is CASSPRLDTQNF. The CDR3 bases are TGTGCCAGCAGCCCCCGCCTGGATACGCAGAATTTT. The chain uses TRBV7-9 and TRBJ2-3; D is unresolved. CDR3 length: 12 residues. Germline loops: CDR1 SEHNR, CDR2 FQNEAQ (reference sequence).